Below, one T cell receptor (beta chain) is given with its context. This record belongs to a study of technical replicates of blood from several donors. Here immunoSEQ multiplex PCR was the method, and the copy in TCRdb shows in-frame clones only, minus some. The sample records fewer than 75,000 clones, 88% being singletons. V was clipped by 0 bases and J by 8 bases; unmatched bases: 3. The CDR3 loop spans 15 amino acids. CDR1 is SGHNT, CDR2 YYREEE, per germline (reference sequence). The chain joins TRBV5-4 to TRBJ2-2; 11 positions agree with TRBD2. Material for sequencing was PBMCs. The TCR comes from a human donor in good health. Some clones in this sample may be carry-over from other donors' samples. CDR3 loop: CASSLGTSGRGELFF. The CDR3 DNA reads as TGTGCCAGCAGCTTGGGAACTAGCGGGAGAGGGGAGCTGTTTTTT.